Each of the 14 T cell receptor beta chains below was sequenced from the same sample in a study of blood T cell repertoires in COVID-19. This table comes from immunoSEQ multiplex PCR, and its TCRdb copy is limited to in-frame clones, with some not included. The data show about 93,000 clones, with 90% seen just once and approximately 1.5% held by the top ten. The material sequenced was peripheral blood. These receptors all come from a human donor with active COVID-19. The donor label of this sample is uncertain.

The CDR3 nucleotides are TGCGCCAGCAGCCCTCGACCCACGACTAGCGGGGGCACCGGGGAGCTGTTTTTT. Its translation: CASSPRPTTSGGTGELFF. J is TRBJ2-2 and V is TRBV5-1, with TRBD2 matching over 12 bases. The CDR3 has 18 amino acids. Losses at the gene ends were 4 bases for V and 4 bases for J; bases not matched to a gene: 11. Germline V gene data show CDR1 as SGHRS and CDR2 as YFSETQ. Full variable domain (rest looked up from reference TRBV5-1 and TRBJ2-2): KAGVTQTPRYLIKTRGQQVTLSCSPISGHRSVSWYQQTPGQGLQFLFEYFSETQRNKGNFPGRFSGRQFSNSRSEMNVSTLELGDSALYLCASSPRPTTSGGTGELFFGEGSRLTVL.

The J gene is TRBJ2-6, the V gene TRBV5-1; D is perhaps TRBD1 (6 bases). Looked up from germline, CDR1 is SGHRS and CDR2 is YFSETQ. The V gene lost 0 bases and the J gene lost 0 bases, with 13 bases spanning the gap. CDR3 length: 18 residues. The DNA for the CDR3 is TGCGCCAGCAGCTTGGCCTGGGACACCCGCTCTGGGGCCAACGTCCTGACTTTC. It translates to CASSLAWDTRSGANVLTF.

V is TRBV28 and J is TRBJ1-6, with 7 nucleotides matching TRBD1. CDR1 is MDHEN and CDR2 is SYDVKM in the germline V gene. CDR3 length: 16 residues. The V segment lost 3 bases and the J segment 6 bases; nucleotides outside the gene matches: 8. The CDR3 region is CASSLGPGTANSPLHF. CDR3 nucleotides: TGTGCCAGCAGTTTGGGTCCCGGGACAGCTAATTCACCCCTCCACTTT.

The chain carries TRBV24-1 and TRBJ1-2; D is unclear. Trimming took 3 bases from V and 0 from J, leaving 7 bases between them. The CDR3 loop spans 14 amino acids. The germline V gene encodes CDR1 KGHDR and CDR2 SFDVKD. This chain's CDR3 is CATSDPAANYGYTF. CDR3 bases: TGTGCCACCAGTGATCCAGCGGCTAACTATGGCTACACCTTC.

This clone came up once. This sequence joins TRBV6-5 and TRBJ1-5; no definite D call. Germline V gene data show CDR1 as MNHEY and CDR2 as SVGAGI. The CDR3 extends over 14 amino acids. With 7 bases removed from V and 3 bases from J, the gap between germline ends came to 13 bases. The CDR3 bases are TGTGCCAGCAAGAAGGGAGGGCACAATCAGCCCCAGCATTTT. Translation: CASKKGGHNQPQHF.

This chain links TRBV6-5 with TRBJ1-1; maybe TRBD1 (5 bases). This CDR3 region has 12 residues. Germline-derived CDR1 and CDR2 are MNHEY and SVGAGI. V was cut by 2 bases and J by 8 bases, with 9 bases left in between. As DNA, the CDR3 is TGTGCCAGCAGTTACCAGGGTGGGGAAGCTTTCTTT. Amino acids: CASSYQGGEAFF.

In its sample, this clone was seen once. The V call is TRBV19, the J call TRBJ1-1; 8 bases agree with TRBD1. Germline CDR1 reads LNHDA; CDR2 reads SQIVND (reference sequence). The CDR3 has 13 residues. The CDR3 region has the DNA TGTGGAACAGGGGGAAACATGAACACTGAAGCTTTCTTT. Amino acids: CGTGGNMNTEAFF.

The chain couples TRBV4-1 to TRBJ1-6, with TRBD1 matching over 7 bases. This CDR3 comprises 20 residues. CDR1 is MGHRA, CDR2 YSYEKL, per germline. The junction had 17 bases not matched to a gene; V was cut back by 1 base and J by 5 bases. Written as DNA, the CDR3 is TGCGCCAGCAGCCAAGTTCCCCCTTCTGACAGGGTACTCCATAATTCACCCCTCCACTTT. The encoded protein is CASSQVPPSDRVLHNSPLHF.

The chain has TRBV6-2 or TRBV6-3 and TRBJ1-5; D may be TRBD1 (5 bases). The germline gives CDR1 MNHEY, CDR2 SVGEGT. The CDR3 spans 14 residues. Trimming stripped 6 bases from V and 0 bases from J, with 9 bases between. The CDR3 is CASSRGVSNQPQHF. The DNA for the CDR3 is TGTGCCAGCAGCCGGGGGGTTAGCAATCAGCCCCAGCATTTT.

This rearrangement joins TRBV6-2 or TRBV6-3 to TRBJ1-6; 10 bases map to TRBD1. The CDR3 is made up of 14 amino acids. CDR1 and CDR2 from the germline V gene are MNHEY and SVGEGT. The ends lost 5 bases at V and 6 bases at J; junction bases unmatched: 1. The CDR3 loop reads CASSRDRGNSPLHF. The CDR3 nucleotides read TGTGCCAGCAGTCGGGACAGGGGTAATTCACCCCTCCACTTT.

This clone has more than one count but fewer than ten. The V call is TRBV16, the J call TRBJ2-7, with D perhaps matching TRBD1 (5 bases). Germline lookup yields CDR1 KGHSY and CDR2 FQNENV. This CDR3 spans 13 amino acids. The germline V and J ends were trimmed by 4 bases and 5 bases, with 12 bases remaining between them. CDR3 DNA: TGTGCCAGCAGCCCTGGCAGGGTCCACGAGCAGTACTTC. It yields the protein CASSPGRVHEQYF.

The V and J genes are TRBV15 and TRBJ2-1, with TRBD2 matching over 11 bases. The V gene's germline CDR1 is LNHNV and CDR2 YYDKDF (reference sequence). Unmatched junction bases numbered 13, after V lost 2 bases and J lost 10 bases. The CDR3 has 17 residues. This CDR3 reads CATSRTSLAGGLREQFF. The CDR3 DNA sequence: TGTGCCACCAGCAGAACCTCCCTAGCGGGGGGCCTACGGGAGCAGTTCTTC.

The chain employs TRBV18 and TRBJ2-5, with a possible D match to TRBD2 (6 bases). The CDR3 consists of 15 residues. V was clipped by 0 bases and J by 5 bases, with 13 bases between them. Germline CDR1 and CDR2: KGHSH and LQKENI. The CDR3 bases are TGTGCCAGCTCACCACCAGGCAGGAGCGGGGAGACCCAGTACTTC. Translated: CASSPPGRSGETQYF.

To note about this clone: Other DNA sequences in the same sample also yield this CDR3. This chain uses TRBV5-1 with TRBJ2-7, with D tentatively TRBD1 (5 bases). The CDR3 sequence is 15 residues long. From germline, CDR1 is SGHRS and CDR2 YFSETQ. Trimming stripped 0 bases from V and 2 bases from J, with 12 bases between. CDR3 nucleotides: TGCGCCAGCAGCTTGGGGCAGGGAACAACCTACGAGCAGTACTTC. It is translated as CASSLGQGTTYEQYF.